Below, one T cell receptor (beta chain) is given with its context. The data originate from a study of identical twins. TCRdb reprocessed the 5' RACE reads via MiXCR and lists one record per CDR3 protein. The sample has 700,000 to 950,000 distinct CDR3 sequences; about 12% are singletons. Trimming took 4 bases from V and 3 from J; bases not matched to a gene: 8. Germline V gene lookup returns CDR1 KGHDR and CDR2 SFDVKD. This CDR3 is built from 15 residues. These records were also assigned to another study, of yellow fever vaccine responses in identical twins.

The receptor was derived from a woman in her late teens or twenties in good health. Sequenced sample: PBMCs. The chain is built from TRBV24-1 and TRBJ2-7, with 7 bases matching TRBD1. The CDR3 protein is CATSDPYRGIYEQYF. DNA of the CDR3: TGTGCCACCAGTGACCCCTACAGGGGAATCTACGAGCAGTACTTC.